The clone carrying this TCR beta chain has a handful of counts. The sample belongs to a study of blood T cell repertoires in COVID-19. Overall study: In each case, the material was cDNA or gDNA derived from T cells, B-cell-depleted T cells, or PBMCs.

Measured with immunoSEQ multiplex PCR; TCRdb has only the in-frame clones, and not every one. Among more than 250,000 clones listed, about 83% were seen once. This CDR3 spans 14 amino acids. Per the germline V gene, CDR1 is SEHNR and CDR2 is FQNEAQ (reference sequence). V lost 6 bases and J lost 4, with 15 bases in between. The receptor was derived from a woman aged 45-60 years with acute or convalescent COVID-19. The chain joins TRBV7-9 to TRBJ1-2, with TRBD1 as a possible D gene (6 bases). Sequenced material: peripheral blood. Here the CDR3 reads CASRQDSIGYGYTF. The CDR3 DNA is TGTGCCAGCAGACAGGACAGCATAGGCTATGGCTACACCTTC.